These 5 T cell receptor beta chains share one sample of origin, sequenced in a study of cytomegalovirus exposure and HLA in healthy donors. Vbeta (60) and Jbeta (13) primers were used in the PCR. Clones were read by immunoSEQ multiplex PCR, and TCRdb kept only the in-frame ones, dropping some. The profile shows some 190,000 clones, 65% to 85% of them singletons. Sequencing was performed on PBMCs. Receptor source: a man aged 18 to 29 in good health and CMV-seronegative.

The J gene is TRBJ2-1, the V gene TRBV30; D is unresolved. Between the trimmed V and J ends, which lost 0 bases and 13 bases, there was a span of 10 bases. Germline CDR1 reads GTSNPN; CDR2 reads SVGIG (reference sequence). The length of the CDR3 is 11 residues. CDR3 amino acids: CAWSVLRSQFF. In DNA, the CDR3 is TGTGCCTGGAGTGTACTAAGGTCACAGTTCTTC.

The chain employs TRBV19 and TRBJ1-1; D gene unclear. The CDR3 loop spans 14 amino acids. The germline V gene has CDR1 LNHDA and CDR2 SQIVND (reference sequence). Trimming took 3 bases from V and 5 from J, leaving 13 bases between them. The CDR3 sequence: CASSIGPPGTEAFF. DNA of the CDR3: TGTGCCAGTAGTATTGGTCCCCCGGGGACTGAAGCTTTCTTT.

This chain connects TRBV7-9 to TRBJ2-7; D may be TRBD1 (6 bases). The V gene's germline CDR1 is SEHNR and CDR2 FQNEAQ (reference sequence). The ends were cut back, 5 bases at V and 0 bases at J, with 11 bases in the middle. This CDR3 is built from 14 residues. This chain's CDR3 is CASSVTGYSYEQYF. For the CDR3, the DNA is TGTGCCAGCAGCGTAACAGGGTACTCCTACGAGCAGTACTTC.

This chain links TRBV4-3 with TRBJ1-2, with D maybe TRBD1 (5 bases). Per the germline V gene, CDR1 is LGHNA and CDR2 is YSLEER. Trimming pared 0 bases from V and 4 bases from J, leaving 9 bases between. This CDR3 has 14 residues. CDR3 nucleotides: TGCGCCAGCAGCCAAGACAGGGATACCTATGGCTACACCTTC. Amino acid sequence: CASSQDRDTYGYTF.

This clone was detected once. The chain carries TRBV27 and TRBJ2-7, with TRBD2 as a possible D gene (5 bases). The V gene's germline CDR1 is MNHEY and CDR2 SMNVEV (reference sequence). The CDR3 runs to 14 residues. V was shortened by 5 bases and J by 6 bases, with 17 bases between the two germline ends. The CDR3 nucleotides are TGTGCCAGCAGTGTACTAGGCGAGCTAGGCGAGCAGTACTTC. It specifies CASSVLGELGEQYF.